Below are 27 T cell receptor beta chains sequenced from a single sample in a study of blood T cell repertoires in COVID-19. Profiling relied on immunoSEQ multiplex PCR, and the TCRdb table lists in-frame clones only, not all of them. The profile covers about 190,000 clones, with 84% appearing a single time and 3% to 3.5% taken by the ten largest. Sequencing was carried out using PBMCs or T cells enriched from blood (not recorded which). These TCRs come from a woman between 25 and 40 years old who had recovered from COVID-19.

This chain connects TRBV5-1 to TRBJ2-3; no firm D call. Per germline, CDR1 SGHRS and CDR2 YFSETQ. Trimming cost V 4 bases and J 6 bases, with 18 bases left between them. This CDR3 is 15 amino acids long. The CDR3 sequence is CASSGTEYPGDTQYF. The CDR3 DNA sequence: TGCGCCAGCAGCGGAACCGAGTACCCCGGGGATACGCAGTATTTT.

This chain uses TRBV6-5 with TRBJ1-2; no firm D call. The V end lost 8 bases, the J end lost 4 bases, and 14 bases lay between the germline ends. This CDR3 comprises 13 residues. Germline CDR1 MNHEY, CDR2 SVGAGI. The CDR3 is CASSQYPLYGYTF. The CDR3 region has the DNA TGTGCCAGCTCACAGTATCCCCTCTATGGCTACACCTTC.

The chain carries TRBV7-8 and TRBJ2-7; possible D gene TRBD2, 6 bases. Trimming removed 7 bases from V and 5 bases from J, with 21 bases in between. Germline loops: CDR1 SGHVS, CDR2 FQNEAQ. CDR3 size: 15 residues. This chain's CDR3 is CASTIPRAGVHEQYF. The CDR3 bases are TGTGCCAGCACCATACCCCGAGCGGGTGTTCACGAGCAGTACTTC.

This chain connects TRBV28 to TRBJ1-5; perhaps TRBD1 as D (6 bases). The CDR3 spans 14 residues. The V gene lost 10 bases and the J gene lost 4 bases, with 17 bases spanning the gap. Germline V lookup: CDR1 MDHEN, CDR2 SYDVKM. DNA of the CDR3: TGTGCCACCAGGGGAGCTTTTGGGAATCAGCCCCAGCATTTT. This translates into CATRGAFGNQPQHF.

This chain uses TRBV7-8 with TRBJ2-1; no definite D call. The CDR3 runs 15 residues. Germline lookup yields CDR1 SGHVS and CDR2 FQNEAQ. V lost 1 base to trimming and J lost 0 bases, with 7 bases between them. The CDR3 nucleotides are TGTGCCAGCAGCTTAGATCCCCTCTCCTACAATGAGCAGTTCTTC. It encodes CASSLDPLSYNEQFF.

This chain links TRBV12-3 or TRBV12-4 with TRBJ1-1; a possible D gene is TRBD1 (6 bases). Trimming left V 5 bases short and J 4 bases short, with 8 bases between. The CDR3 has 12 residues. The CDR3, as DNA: TGTGCCAGCAGTGGGGGCCGCACTGAAGCTTTCTTT. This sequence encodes CASSGGRTEAFF.

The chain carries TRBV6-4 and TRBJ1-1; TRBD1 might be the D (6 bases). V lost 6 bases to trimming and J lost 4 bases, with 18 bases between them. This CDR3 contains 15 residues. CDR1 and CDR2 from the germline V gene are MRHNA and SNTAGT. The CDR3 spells CASRQGKGEGTEAFF. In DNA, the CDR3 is TGTGCCAGCAGGCAGGGGAAGGGAGAGGGCACTGAAGCTTTCTTT.

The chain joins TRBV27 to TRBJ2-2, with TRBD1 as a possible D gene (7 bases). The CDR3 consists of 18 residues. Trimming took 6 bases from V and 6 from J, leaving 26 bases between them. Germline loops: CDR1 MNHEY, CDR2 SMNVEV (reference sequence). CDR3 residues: CASRHRGGGGYIAGELFF. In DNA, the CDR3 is TGTGCCAGCAGGCACAGAGGAGGGGGCGGGTATATCGCCGGGGAGCTGTTTTTT.

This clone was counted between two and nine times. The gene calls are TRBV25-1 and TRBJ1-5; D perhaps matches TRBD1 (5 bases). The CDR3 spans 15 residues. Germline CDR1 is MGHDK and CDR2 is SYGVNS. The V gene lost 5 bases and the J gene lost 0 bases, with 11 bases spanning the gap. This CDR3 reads CASSPQAYSNQPQHF. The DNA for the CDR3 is TGTGCCAGCAGTCCACAGGCCTATAGCAATCAGCCCCAGCATTTT.

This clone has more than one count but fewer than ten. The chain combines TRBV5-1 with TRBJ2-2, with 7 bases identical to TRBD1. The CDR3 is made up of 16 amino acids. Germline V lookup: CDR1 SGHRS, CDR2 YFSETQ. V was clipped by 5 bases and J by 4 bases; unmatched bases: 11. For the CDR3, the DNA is TGCGCCAGCAGGCCGACAGGGCTGGGAAGCACCGGGGAGCTGTTTTTT. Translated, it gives CASRPTGLGSTGELFF. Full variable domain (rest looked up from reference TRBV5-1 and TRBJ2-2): KAGVTQTPRYLIKTRGQQVTLSCSPISGHRSVSWYQQTPGQGLQFLFEYFSETQRNKGNFPGRFSGRQFSNSRSEMNVSTLELGDSALYLCASRPTGLGSTGELFFGEGSRLTVL.

CDR3 sequence: CSVEVSGTEAFF. The CDR3 bases are TGCAGCGTTGAGGTCAGTGGCACTGAAGCTTTCTTT. The chain links TRBV29-1 to TRBJ1-1; unclear D gene. The CDR3 has 12 residues. Germline values: CDR1 SQVTM, CDR2 ANQGSEA. V was clipped by 3 bases and J by 4 bases, with 9 bases between them.

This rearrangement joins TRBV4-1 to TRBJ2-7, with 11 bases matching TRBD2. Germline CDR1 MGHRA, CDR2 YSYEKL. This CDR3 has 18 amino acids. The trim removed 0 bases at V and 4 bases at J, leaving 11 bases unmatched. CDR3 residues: CASSQDRIAGGLGYEQYF. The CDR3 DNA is TGCGCCAGCAGCCAAGATAGGATAGCGGGAGGGCTGGGTTACGAGCAGTACTTC.

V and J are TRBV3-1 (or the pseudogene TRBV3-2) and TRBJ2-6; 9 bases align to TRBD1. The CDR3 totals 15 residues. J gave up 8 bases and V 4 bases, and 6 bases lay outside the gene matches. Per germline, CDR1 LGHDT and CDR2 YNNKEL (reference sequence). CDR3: CASSLPGTGSNVLTF. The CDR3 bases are TGTGCCAGCAGCCTCCCGGGGACAGGGTCCAACGTCCTGACTTTC.

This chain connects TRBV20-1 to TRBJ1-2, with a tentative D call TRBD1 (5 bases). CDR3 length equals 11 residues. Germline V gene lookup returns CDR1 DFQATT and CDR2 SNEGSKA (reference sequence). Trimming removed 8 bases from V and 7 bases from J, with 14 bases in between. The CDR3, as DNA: TGCAGTATACATTCAGGGCCTGGCTACACCTTC. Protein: CSIHSGPGYTF.

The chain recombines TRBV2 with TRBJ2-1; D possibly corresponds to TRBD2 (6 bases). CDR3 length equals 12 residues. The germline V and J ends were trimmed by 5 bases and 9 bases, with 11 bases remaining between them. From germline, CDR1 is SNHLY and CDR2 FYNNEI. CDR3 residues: CASSRGWSEQFF. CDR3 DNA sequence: TGTGCCAGCAGTCGGGGGTGGAGTGAGCAGTTCTTC.

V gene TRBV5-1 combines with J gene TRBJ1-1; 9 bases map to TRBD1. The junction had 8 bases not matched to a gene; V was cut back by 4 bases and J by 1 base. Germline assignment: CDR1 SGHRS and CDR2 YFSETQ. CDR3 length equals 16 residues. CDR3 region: CASSQKTGGPNTEAFF. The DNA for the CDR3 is TGCGCCAGCAGCCAAAAAACAGGGGGCCCGAACACTGAAGCTTTCTTT. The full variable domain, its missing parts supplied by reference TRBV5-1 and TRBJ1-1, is KAGVTQTPRYLIKTRGQQVTLSCSPISGHRSVSWYQQTPGQGLQFLFEYFSETQRNKGNFPGRFSGRQFSNSRSEMNVSTLELGDSALYLCASSQKTGGPNTEAFFGQGTRLTVV.

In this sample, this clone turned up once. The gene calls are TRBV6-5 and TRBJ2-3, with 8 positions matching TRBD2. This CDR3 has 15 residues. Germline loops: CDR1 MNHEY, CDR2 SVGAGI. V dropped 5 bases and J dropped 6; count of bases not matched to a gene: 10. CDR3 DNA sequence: TGTGCCAGCAGTCAACAATTCGGGGGGGCTGATACGCAGTATTTT. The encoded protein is CASSQQFGGADTQYF.

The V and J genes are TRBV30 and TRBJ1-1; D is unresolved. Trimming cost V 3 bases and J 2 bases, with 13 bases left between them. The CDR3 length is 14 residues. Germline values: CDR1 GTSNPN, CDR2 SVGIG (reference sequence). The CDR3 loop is CAWSLHRENTEAFF. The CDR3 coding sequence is TGTGCCTGGAGCCTCCATAGAGAAAACACTGAAGCTTTCTTT.

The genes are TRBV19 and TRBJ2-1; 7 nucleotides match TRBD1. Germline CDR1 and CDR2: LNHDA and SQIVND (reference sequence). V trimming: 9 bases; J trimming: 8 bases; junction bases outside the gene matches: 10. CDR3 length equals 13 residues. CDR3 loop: CASRGSVGDEQFF. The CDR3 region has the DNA TGTGCCAGCAGGGGGTCAGTTGGCGATGAGCAGTTCTTC. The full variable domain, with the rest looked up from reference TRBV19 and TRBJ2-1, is DGGITQSPKYLFRKEGQNVTLSCEQNLNHDAMYWYRQDPGQGLRLIYYSQIVNDFQKGDIAEGYSVSREKKESFPLTVTSAQKNPTAFYLCASRGSVGDEQFFGPGTRLTVL.

The CDR3: CSVRLVPHNEQFF. The CDR3 nucleotides are TGCAGCGTTCGACTAGTCCCGCACAATGAGCAGTTCTTC. This sequence joins TRBV29-1 and TRBJ2-1, with D perhaps matching TRBD2 (6 bases). CDR1 and CDR2 (germline): SQVTM, ANQGSEA. V was shortened by 5 bases and J by 5 bases, with 13 bases between the two germline ends. There are 13 residues in the CDR3.

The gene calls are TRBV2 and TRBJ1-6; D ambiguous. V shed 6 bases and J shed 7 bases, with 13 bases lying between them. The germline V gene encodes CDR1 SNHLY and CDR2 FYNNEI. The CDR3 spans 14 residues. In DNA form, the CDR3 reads TGTGCCAGCAGCGCCGACACGAACAATTCACCCCTCCACTTT. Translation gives CASSADTNNSPLHF.

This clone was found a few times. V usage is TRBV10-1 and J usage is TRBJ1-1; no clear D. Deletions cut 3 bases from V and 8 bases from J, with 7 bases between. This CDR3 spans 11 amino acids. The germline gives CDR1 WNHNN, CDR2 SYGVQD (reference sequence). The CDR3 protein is CASSDHKEAFF. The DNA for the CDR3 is TGCGCCAGCAGTGACCACAAAGAAGCTTTCTTT.

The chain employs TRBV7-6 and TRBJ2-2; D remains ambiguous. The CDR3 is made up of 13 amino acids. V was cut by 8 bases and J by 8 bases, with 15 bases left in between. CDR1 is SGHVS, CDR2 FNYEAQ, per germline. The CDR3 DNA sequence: TGTGCCAGCCGCACACCAAGCAGGGGGGAGCTGTTTTTT. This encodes CASRTPSRGELFF.

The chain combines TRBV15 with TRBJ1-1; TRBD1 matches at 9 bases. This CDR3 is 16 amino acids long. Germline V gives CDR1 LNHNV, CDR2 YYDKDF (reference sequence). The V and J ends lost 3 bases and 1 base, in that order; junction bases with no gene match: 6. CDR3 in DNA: TGTGCCACCAGCAGCCTACAGGGGGCAGCGAACACTGAAGCTTTCTTT. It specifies CATSSLQGAANTEAFF.

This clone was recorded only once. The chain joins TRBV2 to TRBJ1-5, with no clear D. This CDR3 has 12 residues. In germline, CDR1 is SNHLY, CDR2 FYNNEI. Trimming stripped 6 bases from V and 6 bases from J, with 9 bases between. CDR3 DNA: TGTGCCAGCAGGACGGCGGGTCAGCCCCAGCATTTT. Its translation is CASRTAGQPQHF.

CDR3 nucleotide sequence: TGCAGCGCGTTAAGACTAGCGGGAGGGGTCCTAGCCAAAAACATTCAGTACTTC. This gives the protein CSALRLAGGVLAKNIQYF. The V gene is TRBV29-1, the J gene TRBJ2-4, with 14 bases fitting TRBD2. This CDR3 is built from 18 residues. From germline, CDR1 is SQVTM and CDR2 ANQGSEA. The J segment lost 0 bases and the V segment lost 7 bases, leaving 11 bases of the junction unmatched.

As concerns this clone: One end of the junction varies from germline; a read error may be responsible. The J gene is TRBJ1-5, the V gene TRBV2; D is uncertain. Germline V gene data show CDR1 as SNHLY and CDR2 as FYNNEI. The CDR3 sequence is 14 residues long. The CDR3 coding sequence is TGTGCCAGCAGGGAAGTTTATAGCAATCAGCCCCAGCATTTT. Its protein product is CASREVYSNQPQHF. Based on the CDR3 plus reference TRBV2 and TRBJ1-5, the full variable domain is EPEVTQTPSHQVTQMGQEVILRCVPISNHLYFYWYRQILGQKVEFLVSFYNNEISEKSEIFDDQFSVERPDGSNFTLKIRSTKLEDSAMYFCASREVYSNQPQHFGDGTRLSIL.